The T cell receptor (beta chain) described here comes from a study of OX40 agonist ivuxolimab in advanced cancers. Regarding the research as a whole: Ivuxolimab, which targeted the costimulatory receptor OX40 (CD134), was an agonistic, fully human IgG2 monoclonal antibody. The dose-escalation cohort was around 83% male with a mean age of around 64 years, ranging from about 23 to 85. Among the roughly 50 dose-escalation patients, around 20 had hepatocellular carcinoma, roughly 15 melanoma, 9 renal cell carcinoma and 9 head and neck cancer. Intravenous ivuxolimab was administered to patients every 2 weeks at six dose levels: 0.01, 0.1, 0.3, 1.5, 3 and 10 mg/kg. Patients were allowed to have had prior anti-PD-1, anti-PD-L1 or anti-CTLA-4 therapy, and approximately 43% of the dose-escalation patients had previously received checkpoint inhibitors. The point of sequencing TCRbeta in the periphery was to test whether ivuxolimab changed TCR sequence diversity and drove clonal T-cell expansion. The paper reports the monotherapy dose-escalation portion (N = 52 patients) of the phase I ivuxolimab trial. Partial responses occurred in three dose-escalation patients, of whom one had hepatocellular carcinoma and two had cutaneous melanoma. General study outcomes and caveats: At doses of 0.1 to 3.0 mg/kg, clonal expansion of both CD4+ and CD8+ T cells in blood was seen between baseline and week 6. Which antigens the clonally expanded peripheral T cells were specific for was not determined. After ivuxolimab, more expanded clones were found on average in CD8+ T cells than in CD4+ T cells. Low levels of normalized T-cell clonal expansion were also seen in some patients who did not respond. In the 0.1-3.0 mg/kg groups, partial responders had among the lowest normalized peripheral clonal expansion, particularly in CD8+ T cells.

CDR1 and CDR2 were assigned from the germline V gene as SGHAT and FQNNGV. V loses 1 base at its end and J loses 3 bases; junction bases beyond the gene matches: 9. The CDR3 sequence holds 16 residues, the cysteine and phenylalanine included. Of the read, only the CDR3 DNA is kept; its 48 bases are in frame from base 1. The trial excluded patients who had a history of autoimmune disease or were on systemic immunosuppression. Peripheral blood for TCR sequencing was collected from all dose cohorts at baseline, on cycle 4 day 1, and on cycle 7 day 1. The samples were taken from a phase I, first-in-human, multicenter, open-label dose-escalation trial of ivuxolimab. The trial enrolled adults with locally advanced or metastatic head and neck squamous cell, hepatocellular, melanoma or renal cell carcinoma. Before TCR sequencing, CD4+ T cells and CD8+ T cells were sorted from peripheral blood as separate populations.

Genomic DNA was extracted from sorted cells for sequencing of the TCRbeta CDR3 region. TCRbeta CDR3 regions were sequenced using the immunoSEQ Assay. TCRdb mirrors the immuneACCESS table, restricted to in-frame sequences. Some clones are absent from its copies; in checked studies, under half trace to an unresolved V gene, and the reason for the others is unknown. A total of some 48,000 clones appear in this sample, approximately 91% of them only once. The ten largest clones capture about 7% of the sample. Remarks on this clone: It lacks a known antigen. The input lacks base qualities; no much larger clone sits a single base away.

This clonotype originated in an adult with an advanced solid tumor such as melanoma, head and neck, liver or kidney cancer. The input for sequencing was CD4+ or CD8+ T cells sorted from blood, taken in a trial of the OX40 agonist ivuxolimab. Rearrangement joined TRBV11-2 to TRBJ2-7; TRBD1 agrees with 7 junctional bases. The sequenced DNA: TGTGCCAGCAGCTTAGGGGATGGGACAGCAAACTACGAGCAGTACTTC. Its translation is CASSLGDGTANYEQYF.